The rows below give T cell receptor beta chains drawn from one sample of a study of cytomegalovirus exposure and HLA in healthy donors. Clones were sequenced by immunoSEQ multiplex PCR, and TCRdb holds only the in-frame ones, with some missing. The sample yields 250,000 or so clones, approximately 84% seen once. The sequenced material came from PBMCs. The source is a man aged 18 to 35 in good health and CMV-seropositive. Each CDR3 is given with its conserved first and last residue. A D gene is named only where the DNA matches it firmly. Only some rows state a clone size, as once, few, many or a class for expanded clones.

v_gene: TRBV12-5
abundance: NA
len: 14
d_gene: NA
j_gene: TRBJ2-3
CDR3nt: TGTGCTAGTGGTCTCATCTTCGCGGGAACTACGCAGTATTTT
CDR3aa: CASGLIFAGTTQYF

v_gene: TRBV6-1
abundance: few
len: 15
d_gene: TRBD2
j_gene: TRBJ2-1
CDR3nt: TGTGCCAGCAGTGATATAGCGGGGAACTACAATGAGCAGTTCTTC
CDR3aa: CASSDIAGNYNEQFF

v_gene: TRBV5-8
abundance: NA
len: 17
d_gene: TRBD2
j_gene: TRBJ2-1
CDR3nt: TGTGCCAGCAGCTTGGGTCGGACTAGCGGGCCGAGAGGTGAGCAGTTCTTC
CDR3aa: CASSLGRTSGPRGEQFF

v_gene: TRBV5-1
abundance: NA
len: 14
d_gene: TRBD1
j_gene: TRBJ2-3
CDR3nt: TGCGCCACCTCTTGGACAGGGGCCACAGATACGCAGTATTTT
CDR3aa: CATSWTGATDTQYF

v_gene: TRBV6-6
abundance: NA
len: 12
d_gene: NA
j_gene: TRBJ1-5
CDR3nt: TGTGCCGCAGGGGACGTGAATCAGCCCCAGCATTTT
CDR3aa: CAAGDVNQPQHF

v_gene: TRBV2
abundance: NA
len: 14
d_gene: TRBD1
j_gene: TRBJ1-2
CDR3nt: TGTGCCAGCAGTGCCGGGACAGGGGGTCTCGGCTACACCTTC
CDR3aa: CASSAGTGGLGYTF

v_gene: TRBV30
abundance: NA
len: 13
d_gene: NA
j_gene: TRBJ1-3
CDR3nt: TGTGCCTGGAGTGTTACAGGAGGAAACACCATATATTTT
CDR3aa: CAWSVTGGNTIYF

v_gene: TRBV5-6
abundance: once
len: 16
d_gene: TRBD2
j_gene: TRBJ2-5
CDR3nt: TGTGCCAGCAGCACCTACAGACTAGCGGGAGAAGGGACCCAGTACTTC
CDR3aa: CASSTYRLAGEGTQYF

v_gene: TRBV7-2
abundance: NA
len: 17
d_gene: NA
j_gene: TRBJ2-7
CDR3nt: TGTGCCAGCAGCTTAGCCACACCGGCTTTCGATCTACGAGGGCAGTACTTC
CDR3aa: CASSLATPAFDLRGQYF

v_gene: TRBV18
abundance: once
len: 16
d_gene: NA
j_gene: TRBJ2-7
CDR3nt: TGTGCCAGCTCACCACCCTCCGGGGGGACAGTCCTGGAGCAGTACTTC
CDR3aa: CASSPPSGGTVLEQYF

v_gene: TRBV5-1
abundance: NA
len: 14
d_gene: NA
j_gene: TRBJ2-5
CDR3nt: TGCGCCAGCAGCTTGGCAGGCAGGGGAGAGACCCAGTACTTC
CDR3aa: CASSLAGRGETQYF

v_gene: TRBV2
abundance: NA
len: 11
d_gene: NA
j_gene: TRBJ2-5
CDR3nt: TGTGCCAGCAGTGAGGCGGTCTTACAGTACTTC
CDR3aa: CASSEAVLQYF

v_gene: TRBV29-1
abundance: NA
len: 10
d_gene: NA
j_gene: TRBJ2-7
CDR3nt: TGCAGCGTGATTGCCTACGAGCAGTACTTC
CDR3aa: CSVIAYEQYF

v_gene: TRBV5-1
abundance: NA
len: 17
d_gene: TRBD2
j_gene: TRBJ2-3
CDR3nt: TGCGCCAGCAGCCTTGGACTAGCGGGAGGTATTACAGATACGCAGTATTTT
CDR3aa: CASSLGLAGGITDTQYF

v_gene: TRBV27
abundance: NA
len: 16
d_gene: TRBD2
j_gene: TRBJ2-7
CDR3nt: TGTGCCAGCAGTCCCCCGTTCAGCGGGAGAGGGTACGAGCAGTACTTC
CDR3aa: CASSPPFSGRGYEQYF

v_gene: TRBV9
abundance: NA
len: 14
d_gene: NA
j_gene: TRBJ2-1
CDR3nt: TGTGCCAGCAGCGTAGCAACCACCTACAATGAGCAGTTCTTC
CDR3aa: CASSVATTYNEQFF

v_gene: TRBV29-1
abundance: NA
len: 14
d_gene: NA
j_gene: TRBJ1-2
CDR3nt: TGCAGCGTTGAAGAAAGGGAGGGAAACTATGGCTACACCTTC
CDR3aa: CSVEEREGNYGYTF

v_gene: TRBV7-9
abundance: NA
len: 12
d_gene: TRBD1
j_gene: TRBJ2-7
CDR3nt: TGTGCCAGCAGCAACAGGGGCTACGAGCAGTACTTC
CDR3aa: CASSNRGYEQYF

v_gene: TRBV19
abundance: NA
len: 16
d_gene: TRBD2
j_gene: TRBJ2-7
CDR3nt: TGTGCCAGTAGTATCCAAGCGGGAGAAGGGTCCTACGAGCAGTACTTC
CDR3aa: CASSIQAGEGSYEQYF

v_gene: TRBV7-2
abundance: NA
len: 13
d_gene: NA
j_gene: TRBJ1-1
CDR3nt: TGTGCCAGCAGCACCAACTTGGGGACTGAAGCTTTCTTT
CDR3aa: CASSTNLGTEAFF

v_gene: TRBV19
abundance: NA
len: 15
d_gene: NA
j_gene: TRBJ2-7
CDR3nt: TGTGCCAGTAGTATCTACCTGTCCAGCTCCTACGAGCAGTACTTC
CDR3aa: CASSIYLSSSYEQYF

v_gene: TRBV5-6
abundance: NA
len: 13
d_gene: TRBD1
j_gene: TRBJ1-2
CDR3nt: TGTGCCAGCAGCCTCCGGACAGGGAATGGCTACACCTTC
CDR3aa: CASSLRTGNGYTF

v_gene: TRBV25-1
abundance: NA
len: 15
d_gene: TRBD2
j_gene: TRBJ2-7
CDR3nt: TGTGCCAGCAGTCCACGGGGGGTCGAGTCCTACGAGCAGTACTTC
CDR3aa: CASSPRGVESYEQYF

v_gene: TRBV4-1
abundance: NA
len: 15
d_gene: NA
j_gene: TRBJ2-1
CDR3nt: TGCGCCAGCAGCCAAGGTCCCAGCTCCTACAATGAGCAGTTCTTC
CDR3aa: CASSQGPSSYNEQFF

v_gene: TRBV4-1
abundance: NA
len: 16
d_gene: TRBD1
j_gene: TRBJ1-1
CDR3nt: TGCGCCAGCAGCCAGCTTACCCGGGACAGGGCTTCTGAAGCTTTCTTT
CDR3aa: CASSQLTRDRASEAFF

v_gene: TRBV10-3
abundance: NA
len: 15
d_gene: NA
j_gene: TRBJ1-2
CDR3nt: TGTGCCATCAGTGAGTCGTCAGTCCCAAACTATGGCTACACCTTC
CDR3aa: CAISESSVPNYGYTF

v_gene: TRBV25-1
abundance: NA
len: 15
d_gene: TRBD1
j_gene: TRBJ2-2
CDR3nt: TGTGCCAGCAGTGAGACAGGGTCTTACACCGGGGAGCTGTTTTTT
CDR3aa: CASSETGSYTGELFF

v_gene: TRBV5-1
abundance: NA
len: 15
d_gene: NA
j_gene: TRBJ2-7
CDR3nt: TGCGCCAGCAGCTTGGCCGGGGCAAGGGGCTACGAGCAGTACTTC
CDR3aa: CASSLAGARGYEQYF

v_gene: TRBV14
abundance: NA
len: 14
d_gene: NA
j_gene: TRBJ2-7
CDR3nt: TGTGCCAGCAGCCTCGAGAGGGGGTCCTACGAGCAGTACTTC
CDR3aa: CASSLERGSYEQYF

v_gene: TRBV6-6
abundance: NA
len: 14
d_gene: NA
j_gene: TRBJ1-5
CDR3nt: TGTGCCAGCAGTTTACCAGGGGTTGGTCAGCCCCAGCATTTT
CDR3aa: CASSLPGVGQPQHF

v_gene: TRBV27
abundance: NA
len: 15
d_gene: NA
j_gene: TRBJ1-2
CDR3nt: TGTGCCAGCAGTCCCAGTGTGACAGCGGTCTATGGCTACACCTTC
CDR3aa: CASSPSVTAVYGYTF

v_gene: TRBV30
abundance: once
len: 16
d_gene: TRBD2
j_gene: TRBJ2-1
CDR3nt: TGTGCCTGGAGACCGTGGGGGGGAGTCTCCTACAATGAGCAGTTCTTC
CDR3aa: CAWRPWGGVSYNEQFF

v_gene: TRBV10-1
abundance: NA
len: 12
d_gene: NA
j_gene: TRBJ2-7
CDR3nt: TGCGCCAGCAGTGAGCAGGGCTACGAGCAGTACTTC
CDR3aa: CASSEQGYEQYF

v_gene: TRBV29-1
abundance: NA
len: 11
d_gene: NA
j_gene: TRBJ2-7
CDR3nt: TGCAGCGTTTTAGGAGAGAGCGAGCAGTACTTC
CDR3aa: CSVLGESEQYF

v_gene: TRBV6-1
abundance: NA
len: 15
d_gene: TRBD1
j_gene: TRBJ1-2
CDR3nt: TGTGCCAGCAGTGGTCAGGGGGCGCAACTCGGCGGCTACACCTTC
CDR3aa: CASSGQGAQLGGYTF

v_gene: TRBV29-1
abundance: NA
len: 12
d_gene: NA
j_gene: TRBJ2-1
CDR3nt: TGCAGCCCAGTAGATTCCTACAATGAGCAGTTCTTC
CDR3aa: CSPVDSYNEQFF

v_gene: TRBV18
abundance: NA
len: 13
d_gene: TRBD1
j_gene: TRBJ1-2
CDR3nt: TGTGCCAGCTCACAGGGACAGAACTATGGCTACACCTTC
CDR3aa: CASSQGQNYGYTF

v_gene: TRBV9
abundance: NA
len: 17
d_gene: TRBD2
j_gene: TRBJ2-2
CDR3nt: TGTGCCAGCAGCGTGGCGACTAGCGGGAGGGGAACCGGGGAGCTGTTTTTT
CDR3aa: CASSVATSGRGTGELFF

v_gene: TRBV10-3
abundance: NA
len: 14
d_gene: NA
j_gene: TRBJ1-4
CDR3nt: TGTGCCACCTCCCGACAGGAGAGGAATGAAAAACTGTTTTTT
CDR3aa: CATSRQERNEKLFF

v_gene: TRBV5-4
abundance: once
len: 17
d_gene: NA
j_gene: TRBJ2-5
CDR3nt: TGTGCCAGCAGCTTGGAACTAGCGGGACAGGGGAAAGAGACCCAGTACTTC
CDR3aa: CASSLELAGQGKETQYF

v_gene: TRBV10-3
abundance: once
len: 16
d_gene: TRBD2
j_gene: TRBJ2-1
CDR3nt: TGTGCCATCAGTTCTCAGACTAGCTATAGGGACAATGAGCAGTTCTTC
CDR3aa: CAISSQTSYRDNEQFF

v_gene: TRBV2
abundance: NA
len: 14
d_gene: TRBD2
j_gene: TRBJ2-7
CDR3nt: TGTGCCAGCAGGTTTGAGGCGGGAGGGAGCGAGCAGTACTTC
CDR3aa: CASRFEAGGSEQYF

v_gene: TRBV4-3
abundance: NA
len: 14
d_gene: NA
j_gene: TRBJ1-3
CDR3nt: TGCGCCAGCAGCCAAGATAACCCTGGAAACACCATATATTTT
CDR3aa: CASSQDNPGNTIYF

v_gene: TRBV28
abundance: NA
len: 14
d_gene: NA
j_gene: TRBJ2-1
CDR3nt: TGTGCCAGCAGTTTACCTTCGATTCACAATGAGCAGTTCTTC
CDR3aa: CASSLPSIHNEQFF

v_gene: TRBV4-2
abundance: once
len: 15
d_gene: TRBD1
j_gene: TRBJ1-1
CDR3nt: TGTGCCAGCAGCGAGACAGGGAGGGGCCGAAGCGGAGCTTTCTTT
CDR3aa: CASSETGRGRSGAFF

v_gene: TRBV4-3
abundance: NA
len: 14
d_gene: TRBD1
j_gene: TRBJ2-7
CDR3nt: TGCGCCAGCAGCCAGGTCGGACAGGGAGACGAGCAGTACTTC
CDR3aa: CASSQVGQGDEQYF

v_gene: TRBV2
abundance: NA
len: 16
d_gene: NA
j_gene: TRBJ1-4
CDR3nt: TGTGCCAGCAGTAATTATTTTAAGGGTAATAATGAAAAACTGTTTTTT
CDR3aa: CASSNYFKGNNEKLFF

v_gene: TRBV5-1
abundance: NA
len: 15
d_gene: NA
j_gene: TRBJ2-5
CDR3nt: TGCGCCAGCAGCTTGGGAGGTAGCTATCAAGAGACCCAGTACTTC
CDR3aa: CASSLGGSYQETQYF

v_gene: TRBV9
abundance: NA
len: 15
d_gene: TRBD2
j_gene: TRBJ2-7
CDR3nt: TGTGCCAGCAGCCCAAGACTAGCGGGGAACTACGAGCAGTACTTC
CDR3aa: CASSPRLAGNYEQYF

v_gene: TRBV7-2
abundance: NA
len: 14
d_gene: TRBD2
j_gene: TRBJ2-7
CDR3nt: TGTGCCAGCAGCCGAGCCGGGACTAGCTACGAGCAGTACTTC
CDR3aa: CASSRAGTSYEQYF

v_gene: TRBV27
abundance: NA
len: 17
d_gene: TRBD2
j_gene: TRBJ2-1
CDR3nt: TGTGCCAGCAGTCTCACCTATAGCGGGAGCCCCTACAATGAGCAGTTCTTC
CDR3aa: CASSLTYSGSPYNEQFF

v_gene: TRBV30
abundance: NA
len: 13
d_gene: NA
j_gene: TRBJ1-2
CDR3nt: TGTGCCTGGAGTAAGGGCAGGGGCTATGGCTACACCTTC
CDR3aa: CAWSKGRGYGYTF

v_gene: TRBV6-5
abundance: once
len: 14
d_gene: NA
j_gene: TRBJ1-4
CDR3nt: TGTGCCAGCAGCTTCGGGGGGAGTAATGAAAAACTGTTTTTT
CDR3aa: CASSFGGSNEKLFF

v_gene: TRBV5-1
abundance: few
len: 13
d_gene: NA
j_gene: TRBJ2-1
CDR3nt: TGCGCCAGCAGCTTGGATAGTTACAATGAGCAGTTCTTC
CDR3aa: CASSLDSYNEQFF

v_gene: TRBV28
abundance: once
len: 14
d_gene: NA
j_gene: TRBJ2-7
CDR3nt: TGTGCCAGCATTTCATCAGTGGGAGTCTCCGAGCAGTACTTC
CDR3aa: CASISSVGVSEQYF

v_gene: TRBV5-1
abundance: NA
len: 13
d_gene: NA
j_gene: TRBJ2-5
CDR3nt: TGCGCCAGCAGCCCGGGCAACGAAGAGACCCAGTACTTC
CDR3aa: CASSPGNEETQYF

v_gene: TRBV5-1
abundance: NA
len: 16
d_gene: TRBD1
j_gene: TRBJ1-5
CDR3nt: TGCGCCAGCAGCGCCGGGACAGGGGGCGCCGATCAGCCCCAGCATTTT
CDR3aa: CASSAGTGGADQPQHF

v_gene: TRBV5-4
abundance: NA
len: 14
d_gene: TRBD1
j_gene: TRBJ1-2
CDR3nt: TGTGCCAGCAGCCCCCGGACAGGGGGCGGAGGCTACACCTTC
CDR3aa: CASSPRTGGGGYTF

v_gene: TRBV7-9
abundance: NA
len: 15
d_gene: TRBD1
j_gene: TRBJ1-2
CDR3nt: TGTGCCAGCAGCTTAGCCACAGGGGGCGCGCATGGCTACACCTTC
CDR3aa: CASSLATGGAHGYTF

v_gene: TRBV14
abundance: NA
len: 15
d_gene: TRBD1
j_gene: TRBJ1-2
CDR3nt: TGTGCCAGCAGCCACTTAGGGACAGGGAACTATGGCTACACCTTC
CDR3aa: CASSHLGTGNYGYTF